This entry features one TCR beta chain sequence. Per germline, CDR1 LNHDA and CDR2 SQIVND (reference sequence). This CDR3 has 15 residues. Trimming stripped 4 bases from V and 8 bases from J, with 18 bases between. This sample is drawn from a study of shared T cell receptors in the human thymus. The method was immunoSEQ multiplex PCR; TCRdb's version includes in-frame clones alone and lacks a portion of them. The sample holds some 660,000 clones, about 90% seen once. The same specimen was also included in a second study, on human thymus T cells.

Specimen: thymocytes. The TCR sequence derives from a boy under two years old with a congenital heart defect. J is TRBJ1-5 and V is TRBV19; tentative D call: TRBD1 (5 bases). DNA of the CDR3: TGTGCCAGTAGTACCAGACAGCTCGGGGGAAAGCCCCAGCATTTT. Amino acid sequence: CASSTRQLGGKPQHF.